This T cell receptor (beta chain) was identified in a study of T cell responses to AZD1222 COVID-19 vaccine. For the study at large: Second doses were pooled across both intervals (about 4 or about 12 weeks).

As regards this clone: Its target is not known.

Germline loops: CDR1 LGHNA, CDR2 YSLEER. This CDR3 comprises 11 residues. Trimming took off 1 base at V and 10 bases at J, with 5 bases between the two ends. Overall study findings and caveats: Two AZD1222 administrations were followed by greater Spike-specific TCR breadth and depth.

Libraries were prepared by immunoSEQ multiplex PCR; TCRdb keeps only in-frame clonotypes and omits some of them. This table holds 90,000 to 120,000 clones, over 90% found once. V is TRBV4-3 and J is TRBJ2-1, with D unclear. Source: peripheral blood, taken on day 0 of AZD1222 vaccination. The TCR comes from an adult in good health. The DNA of the CDR3 is TGCGCCAGCAGCCAAGGTGGGGAGCAGTTCTTC. This codes for CASSQGGEQFF.